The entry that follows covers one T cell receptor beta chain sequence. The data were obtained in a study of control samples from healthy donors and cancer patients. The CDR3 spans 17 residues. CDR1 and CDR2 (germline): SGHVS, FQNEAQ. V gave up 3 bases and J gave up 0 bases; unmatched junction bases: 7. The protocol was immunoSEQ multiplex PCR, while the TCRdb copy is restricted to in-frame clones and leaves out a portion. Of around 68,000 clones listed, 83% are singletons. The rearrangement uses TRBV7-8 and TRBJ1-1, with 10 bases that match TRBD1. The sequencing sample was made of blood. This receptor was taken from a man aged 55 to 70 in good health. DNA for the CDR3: TGTGCCAGCAGCTTCCAGACAGGGGGCCGCATGAACACTGAAGCTTTCTTT. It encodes CASSFQTGGRMNTEAFF.